Only a few counts were recorded for the clone carrying this TCR beta chain. Its antigen is as yet unknown. This specimen comes from a study of early T cells in non-severe SARS-CoV-2 infection. As for the study in general: Bulk RNA taken from unsorted whole blood was sequenced, leaving chains unpaired.

Unique molecular identifiers were affixed to single, distinct cDNA molecules. TCRdb used MiXCR to reprocess the 5' RACE reads, holding one entry per CDR3 protein. The top ten hold approximately 7.2% of the sample, which has about 34,000 distinct CDR3 sequences, about 6.5% seen once. Study-level findings and limits: Comparison of clonotypes with VDJdb favored anti-spike CD8 responses while missing private and CD4 specificities.

The CDR3 sequence is 14 residues long. Trimming left V 3 bases short and J 7 bases short, with 12 bases between. Germline-derived CDR1 and CDR2 are MNHEY and SVGAGI. The chain combines TRBV6-5 with TRBJ2-2, with no clear D. The receptor was derived from an adult who was a healthcare worker with PCR-confirmed SARS-CoV-2 infection or an uninfected control (not recorded which). The specimen was whole blood. CDR3 coding DNA: TGTGCCAGCAGTTATTCATACAAGGGCGGGGAGCTGTTTTTT. Its protein product is CASSYSYKGGELFF.